The 14 T cell receptor beta chains presented below share a single source sample, sequenced in a study of PD-1 blockade in classical Hodgkin lymphoma. The sample's time point: cycle 4 day 1 (C4D1), after around six weeks of nivolumab. Each of the patients experienced relapse following autologous stem cell transplantation, and their brentuximab vedotin exposure differed. Isolation of CD8+ T cells from thawed PBMCs used magnetic negative selection. The method was immunoSEQ multiplex PCR; TCRdb's version includes in-frame clones alone and lacks a portion of them. The sample includes more than 10,000 clones, approximately 81% seen only once; the top ten take about 35%. The sample was CD8+ T cells from blood, taken before the fourth cycle of nivolumab. These receptors originate from a human donor with classical Hodgkin lymphoma. The donor label of this sample is uncertain.

This chain joins TRBV7-2 and TRBJ1-3, with 8 bases matching TRBD1. The V gene end was trimmed by 5 bases and the J gene end by 14 bases; junction bases not matched to a gene: 14. CDR3 length equals 14 residues. From germline, CDR1 is SGHTA and CDR2 FQGNSA. The CDR3 loop reads CASSERSGQGFVYF. For the CDR3, the DNA is TGTGCCAGCAGCGAACGGAGCGGACAGGGTTTCGTATATTTT.

V and J are TRBV29-1 and TRBJ2-2; D is undetermined. Germline V gives CDR1 SQVTM, CDR2 ANQGSEA. The CDR3 extends over 13 amino acids. CDR3 amino acids: CQIGFGRSGELFF. CDR3 sequence (DNA): TGCCAGATCGGTTTTGGTAGGTCCGGGGAGCTGTTTTTT.

The chain has TRBV11-2 and TRBJ2-7; D unresolved. The CDR3 has 12 amino acids. CDR1 SGHAT and CDR2 FQNNGV come from the germline V gene. V shed 1 base and J shed 6 bases, with 7 bases lying between them. For the CDR3, the DNA is TGTGCCAGCAGCTTAGGCGGAGTCGAGCAGTACTTC. Encoded protein: CASSLGGVEQYF.

This clone was detected a few times. The rearrangement uses TRBV6-1 and TRBJ2-7; D is unresolved. The CDR3 has 14 residues. Trimming shortened V by 1 base and J by 0 bases, and 7 bases separated the two germline ends. Germline CDR1 and CDR2: MNHNS and SASEGT. In DNA, the CDR3 is TGTGCCAGCAGTGAAGGTTACAGCTCCTACGAGCAGTACTTC. Translating it yields CASSEGYSSYEQYF.

The chain employs TRBV6-4 and TRBJ1-5; D not resolved. V gave up 6 bases and J gave up 1 base, with 10 bases separating them. The CDR3 is 14 residues long. The germline gives CDR1 MRHNA, CDR2 SNTAGT. The CDR3 nucleotides read TGTGCCAGCAGCGAGTCAGCGAGCAATCAGCCCCAGCATTTT. Protein: CASSESASNQPQHF.

By share, this clone counts as medium-sized. The chain recombines TRBV7-9 with TRBJ1-1; D is unresolved. Trimming removed 1 base from V and 2 bases from J, with 5 bases in between. The V gene's germline CDR1 is SEHNR and CDR2 FQNEAQ (reference sequence). The CDR3 sequence is 13 residues long. The CDR3, as DNA: TGTGCCAGCAGCTTAGAGGGTAACACTGAAGCTTTCTTT. Amino acid sequence: CASSLEGNTEAFF.

This clone is a singleton in its sample. The J gene is TRBJ2-7, the V gene TRBV30; D not certain. Per the germline V gene, CDR1 is GTSNPN and CDR2 is SVGIG (reference sequence). This CDR3 has 11 amino acids. V gave up 2 bases and J gave up 5 bases, with 7 bases separating them. CDR3 loop: CAWSWQHEQYF. CDR3 DNA: TGTGCCTGGAGTTGGCAGCACGAGCAGTACTTC.

V and J are TRBV19 and TRBJ2-3; 10 bases align to TRBD1. The CDR3 is 16 amino acids. Germline CDR1 is LNHDA and CDR2 is SQIVND (reference sequence). After removal of 3 bases from V and 4 bases from J, the junction contained 7 bases not matched to a gene. The CDR3 region is CASSIFSGTGADTQYF. CDR3 sequence (DNA): TGTGCCAGTAGTATCTTCTCAGGGACAGGGGCAGATACGCAGTATTTT.

The chain joins TRBV4-3 to TRBJ2-1; the match to TRBD2 covers 9 bases. The ends lost 4 bases at V and 8 bases at J; junction bases unmatched: 6. The CDR3 spans 14 residues. Germline lookup yields CDR1 LGHNA and CDR2 YSLEER. The CDR3, as DNA: TGCGCCAGCAGCCGGGTAGCGGGAGTGGATGAGCAGTTCTTC. Residues: CASSRVAGVDEQFF.

The chain has TRBV29-1 and TRBJ2-5; D unclear. The V end was cut by 3 bases, the J end by 1 base, with 12 bases between. Germline values: CDR1 SQVTM, CDR2 ANQGSEA. The CDR3 has 14 amino acids. The CDR3 bases are TGCAGCGTTGACGTGATCGGCCTCCAAGAGACCCAGTACTTC. Translation: CSVDVIGLQETQYF.

The CDR3 here is CASSQDLAPTGELFF. The DNA for the CDR3 is TGTGCCAGCAGCCAAGATCTGGCGCCCACCGGGGAGCTGTTTTTT. This chain uses TRBV4-2 with TRBJ2-2; no reliable D call. Germline CDR1 LGHNA, CDR2 YNFKEQ. CDR3 size: 15 residues. The germline V and J ends were trimmed by 0 bases and 4 bases, with 9 bases remaining between them.

This sequence joins TRBV29-1 and TRBJ2-5; TRBD2 aligns across 10 bases. V was pared by 1 base and J by 2 bases, with 7 bases of the junction left unmatched. CDR1 and CDR2 (germline): SQVTM, ANQGSEA. This CDR3 is 16 amino acids long. The CDR3 loop is CSVEGDETSGQETQYF. Written as DNA, the CDR3 is TGCAGCGTTGAAGGGGATGAGACTAGCGGGCAAGAGACCCAGTACTTC.

The chain combines TRBV4-3 with TRBJ2-3, with 8 bases lining up with TRBD2. Germline lookup yields CDR1 LGHNA and CDR2 YSLEER. Trimming took 0 bases from V and 4 from J; bases not matched to a gene: 3. This CDR3 has 15 residues. In DNA form, the CDR3 reads TGCGCCAGCAGCCAAGATCGGGGGGGGCCAGATACGCAGTATTTT. Amino acids: CASSQDRGGPDTQYF.

The chain carries TRBV19 and TRBJ1-1; maybe TRBD1 (5 bases). The CDR3 has 16 residues. With 2 bases removed from V and 0 bases from J, the gap between germline ends came to 13 bases. Germline lookup yields CDR1 LNHDA and CDR2 SQIVND (reference sequence). CDR3 nucleotide sequence: TGTGCCAGTAGTATACAGTGGGCAGGGATGAACACTGAAGCTTTCTTT. It translates to CASSIQWAGMNTEAFF.